The clone carrying this TCR beta chain occurred many times. This sample was included in a study of CD8 T cells in ankylosing spondylitis. Molecular-barcoded quantitative 5'-RACE produced these TCR beta libraries. TCRdb called the 5' RACE reads again in MiXCR, with one record for every CDR3 protein. The table shows about 240,000 distinct CDR3 sequences, with around a tenth occurring only once. Looked up from germline, CDR1 is DFQATT and CDR2 is SNEGSKA (reference sequence). This CDR3 comprises 14 residues. V dropped 1 base and J dropped 1 base, with 8 bases sitting between them. The chain employs TRBV20-1 and TRBJ1-3, with D uncertain. Sample: blood, either unsorted or a sorted T cell fraction (not recorded which). This sequence was found in a male donor with ankylosing spondylitis or in good health (not recorded which). The DNA for the CDR3 is TGCAGTGCTAGAGCACAGATTTCTGGAAACACCATATATTTT. This translates into CSARAQISGNTIYF.